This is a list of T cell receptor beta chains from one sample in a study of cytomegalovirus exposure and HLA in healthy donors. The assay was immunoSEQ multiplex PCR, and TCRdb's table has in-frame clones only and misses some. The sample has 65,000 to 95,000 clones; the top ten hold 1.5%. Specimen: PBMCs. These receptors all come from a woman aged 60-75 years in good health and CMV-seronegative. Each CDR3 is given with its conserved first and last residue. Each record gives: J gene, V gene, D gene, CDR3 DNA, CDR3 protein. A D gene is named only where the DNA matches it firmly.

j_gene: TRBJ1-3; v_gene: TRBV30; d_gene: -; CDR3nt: TGTGCCTGGGGGCCCATCGAAGAAGCCGGAAACACCATATATTTT; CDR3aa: CAWGPIEEAGNTIYF
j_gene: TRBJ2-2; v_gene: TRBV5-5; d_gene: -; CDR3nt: TGTGCCAGCAGCTTGTACAGCACGAACACCGGGGAGCTGTTTTTT; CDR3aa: CASSLYSTNTGELFF
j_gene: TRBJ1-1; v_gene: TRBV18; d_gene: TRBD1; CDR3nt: TGTGCCAGCTCACAATCCGGGACAGTGAACACTGAAGCTTTCTTT; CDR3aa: CASSQSGTVNTEAFF
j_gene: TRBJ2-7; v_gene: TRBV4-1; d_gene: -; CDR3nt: TGCGCCAGCAGCCAAGATTTCCACCCCCAGCAGGGGCGCGAGCAGTACTTC; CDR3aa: CASSQDFHPQQGREQYF
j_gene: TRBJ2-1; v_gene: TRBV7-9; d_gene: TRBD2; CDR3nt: TGTGCCAGCAGCTTACTGACTAGCCGAATTTACAATGAGCAGTTCTTC; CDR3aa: CASSLLTSRIYNEQFF
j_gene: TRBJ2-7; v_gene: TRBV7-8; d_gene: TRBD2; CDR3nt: TGTGCCAGCAGCTTAGCGGGGAAAAAGAAAGCGGGAGAGGTAGAGCAGTACTTC; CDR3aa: CASSLAGKKKAGEVEQYF
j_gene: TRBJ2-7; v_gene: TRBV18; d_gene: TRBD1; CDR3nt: TGTGCCAGTATTGGACAGGGGAGCGAGCAGTACTTC; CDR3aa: CASIGQGSEQYF
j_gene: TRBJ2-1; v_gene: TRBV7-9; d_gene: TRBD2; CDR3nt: TGTGCCAGCAGCCGTGGACTAGCGGGAGGCGATGAGCAGTTCTTC; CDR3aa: CASSRGLAGGDEQFF
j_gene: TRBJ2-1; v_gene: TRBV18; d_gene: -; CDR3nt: TGTGCCAGCTCAAGAGACAGGTCCTACAATGAGCAGTTCTTC; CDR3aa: CASSRDRSYNEQFF
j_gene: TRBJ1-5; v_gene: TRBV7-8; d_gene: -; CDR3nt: TGTGCCAGCAGCCCGGAGGGCGGTATACATCAGCCCCAGCATTTT; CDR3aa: CASSPEGGIHQPQHF
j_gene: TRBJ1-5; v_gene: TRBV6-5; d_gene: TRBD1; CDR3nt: TGTGCCAGCAGTCCGGACAGGGAAGGACAGCCCCAGCATTTT; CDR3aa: CASSPDREGQPQHF
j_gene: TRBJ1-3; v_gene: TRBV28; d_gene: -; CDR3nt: TGTGCCAGCAGTTCAGGGGAGATGGCTGGAAACACCATATATTTT; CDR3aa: CASSSGEMAGNTIYF
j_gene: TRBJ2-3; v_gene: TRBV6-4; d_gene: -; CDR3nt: TGTGCCAGCAGTGACAGGGGTGTCCCTACAGATACGCAGTATTTT; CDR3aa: CASSDRGVPTDTQYF
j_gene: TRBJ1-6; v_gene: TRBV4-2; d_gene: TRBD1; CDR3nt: TGTGCCAGCAGCCAAGACGGAGGGACAGCCAATTCACCCCTCCACTTT; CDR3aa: CASSQDGGTANSPLHF
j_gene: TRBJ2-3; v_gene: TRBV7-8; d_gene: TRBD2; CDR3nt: TGTGCCAGCAGCTTTAGCGGGGACCGGGATACGCAGTATTTT; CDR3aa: CASSFSGDRDTQYF
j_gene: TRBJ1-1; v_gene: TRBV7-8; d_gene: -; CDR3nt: TGTGCCAGCAGCTTAGGGGGCAAGTTTGAAGCTTTCTTT; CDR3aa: CASSLGGKFEAFF
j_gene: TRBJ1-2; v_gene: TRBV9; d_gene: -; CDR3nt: TGTGCCAGCAGCGTAGTGGAGACAGACGACTATGGCTACACCTTC; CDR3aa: CASSVVETDDYGYTF
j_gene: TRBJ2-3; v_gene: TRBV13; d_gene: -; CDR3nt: TGTGCCAGCAGCTCAGGCCGGGAGCCCCCAAAGACCTGGGTCACAGATACGCAGTATTTT; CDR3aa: CASSSGREPPKTWVTDTQYF
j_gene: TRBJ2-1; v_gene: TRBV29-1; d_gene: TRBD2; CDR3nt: TGCAGCGTTGGCGCGACTAGCGGGAGTAGCTCCTACAATGAGCAGTTCTTC; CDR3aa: CSVGATSGSSSYNEQFF
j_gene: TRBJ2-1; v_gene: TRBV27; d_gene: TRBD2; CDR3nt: TGTGCCAGCAGTTCCCCAATAACTAGCGGGAGAGAGAATGAGCAGTTCTTC; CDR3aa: CASSSPITSGRENEQFF
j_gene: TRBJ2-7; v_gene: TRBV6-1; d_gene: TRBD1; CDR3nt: TGTGCCAGCAGTGAAAGACAGGGGTTCTACGAGCAGTACTTC; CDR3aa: CASSERQGFYEQYF
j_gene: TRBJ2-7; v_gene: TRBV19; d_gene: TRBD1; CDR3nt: TGTGCCAGTAGTCTCGGACAGGACTACGAGCAGTACTTC; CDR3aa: CASSLGQDYEQYF
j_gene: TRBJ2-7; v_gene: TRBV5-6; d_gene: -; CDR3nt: TGTGCCATACAGGACAGTCCCCACGAGCAGTACTTC; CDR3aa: CAIQDSPHEQYF
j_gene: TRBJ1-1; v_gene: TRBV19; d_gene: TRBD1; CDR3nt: TGTGCCAGTAGGGACCAGGGGGCGATCACTGAAGCTTTCTTT; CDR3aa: CASRDQGAITEAFF
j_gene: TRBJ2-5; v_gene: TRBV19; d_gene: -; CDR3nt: TGTGCCACAAGACAGGCGGGAGAGACCCAGTACTTC; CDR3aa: CATRQAGETQYF
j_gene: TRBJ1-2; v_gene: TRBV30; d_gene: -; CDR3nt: TGTGCCTGGGCGACTAACTATGGCTACACCTTC; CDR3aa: CAWATNYGYTF
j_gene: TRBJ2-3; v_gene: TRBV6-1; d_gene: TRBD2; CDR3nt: TGTGCCAGCACGGTCGTTAGCGGGAGAGTGGATACGCAGTATTTT; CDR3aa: CASTVVSGRVDTQYF
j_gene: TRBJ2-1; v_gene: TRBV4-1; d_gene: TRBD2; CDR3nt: TGCGCCAGCAGCGTTGGCCTAGCGGGAGTCAATGAGCAGTTCTTC; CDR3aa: CASSVGLAGVNEQFF
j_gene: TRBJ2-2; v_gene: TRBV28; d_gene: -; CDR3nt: TGTGCCAGCACCCTGAGGAGTAGAGGGGAGCTGTTTTTT; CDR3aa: CASTLRSRGELFF
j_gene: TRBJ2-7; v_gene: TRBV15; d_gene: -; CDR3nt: TGTGCCACCAGCAGAGACGGAGCCTACGAGCAGTACTTC; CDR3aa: CATSRDGAYEQYF
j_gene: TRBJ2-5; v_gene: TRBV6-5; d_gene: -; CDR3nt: TGTGCCAGCAGTTACTCTCTGGGCAGGGGAGAGACCCAGTACTTC; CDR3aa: CASSYSLGRGETQYF
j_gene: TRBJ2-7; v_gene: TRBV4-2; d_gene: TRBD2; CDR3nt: TGTGCCAGCAGCACCCGACTAGCGGGTAGCTACGAGCAGTACTTC; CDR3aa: CASSTRLAGSYEQYF
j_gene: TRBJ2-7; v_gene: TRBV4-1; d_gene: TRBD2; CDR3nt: TGCGCCAGCAGCCAAGATCCCTCCCGGACTAGCGGCTCCTACGAGCAGTACTTC; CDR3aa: CASSQDPSRTSGSYEQYF
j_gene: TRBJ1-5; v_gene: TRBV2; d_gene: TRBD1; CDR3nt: TGTGCCAGCAGTGAAGTCCGGGACAGGGGGCGCAGCGGTCAGCCCCAGCATTTT; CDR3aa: CASSEVRDRGRSGQPQHF
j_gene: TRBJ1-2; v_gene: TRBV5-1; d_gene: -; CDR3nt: TGCGCCAGCAGCGGGGCATCGGACTATGGCTACACCTTC; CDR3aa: CASSGASDYGYTF
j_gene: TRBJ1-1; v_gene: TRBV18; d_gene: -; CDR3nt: TGTGCCAGCTCACGCGGTATGAACACTGAAGCTTTCTTT; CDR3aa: CASSRGMNTEAFF
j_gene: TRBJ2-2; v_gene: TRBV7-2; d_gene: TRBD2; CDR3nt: TGTGCCAGCAGCTACACCGGACTAGCGGGAGGCACCGGGGAGCTGTTTTTT; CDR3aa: CASSYTGLAGGTGELFF
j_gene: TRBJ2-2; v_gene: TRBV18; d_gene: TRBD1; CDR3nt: TGTGCCAGCTCACCAAAAACGGACAGGGGGACCGGGGAGCTGTTTTTT; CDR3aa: CASSPKTDRGTGELFF
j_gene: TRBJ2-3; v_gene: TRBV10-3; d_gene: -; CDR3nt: TGTGCCATCAGTGCTTCTGCGGGTGGTACAGATACGCAGTATTTT; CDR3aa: CAISASAGGTDTQYF
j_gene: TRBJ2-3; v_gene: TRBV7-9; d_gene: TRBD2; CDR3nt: TGTGCCAGCAGTCTCCCAGCGGGAGGAACTGATACGCAGTATTTT; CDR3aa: CASSLPAGGTDTQYF
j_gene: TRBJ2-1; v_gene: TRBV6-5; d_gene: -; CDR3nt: TGTGCCAGCAGTTACTCTGGCAATCGGGTTGAGCAGTTCTTC; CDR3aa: CASSYSGNRVEQFF
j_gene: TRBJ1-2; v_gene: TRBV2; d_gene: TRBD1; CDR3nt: TGTGCCAGCAGCGGGGAGACAGGGAGGAATGGCTACACCTTC; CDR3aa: CASSGETGRNGYTF
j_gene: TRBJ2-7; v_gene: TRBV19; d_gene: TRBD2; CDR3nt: TGTGCCAGTAGCAAGGGACTAGCGGGAGGCACCTTAGGGTACGAGCAGTACTTC; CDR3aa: CASSKGLAGGTLGYEQYF
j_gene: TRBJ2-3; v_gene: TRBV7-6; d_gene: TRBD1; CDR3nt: TGTGCCAGCAGCCCCAGGGCTGGGACAGGCACAGATACGCAGTATTTT; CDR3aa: CASSPRAGTGTDTQYF